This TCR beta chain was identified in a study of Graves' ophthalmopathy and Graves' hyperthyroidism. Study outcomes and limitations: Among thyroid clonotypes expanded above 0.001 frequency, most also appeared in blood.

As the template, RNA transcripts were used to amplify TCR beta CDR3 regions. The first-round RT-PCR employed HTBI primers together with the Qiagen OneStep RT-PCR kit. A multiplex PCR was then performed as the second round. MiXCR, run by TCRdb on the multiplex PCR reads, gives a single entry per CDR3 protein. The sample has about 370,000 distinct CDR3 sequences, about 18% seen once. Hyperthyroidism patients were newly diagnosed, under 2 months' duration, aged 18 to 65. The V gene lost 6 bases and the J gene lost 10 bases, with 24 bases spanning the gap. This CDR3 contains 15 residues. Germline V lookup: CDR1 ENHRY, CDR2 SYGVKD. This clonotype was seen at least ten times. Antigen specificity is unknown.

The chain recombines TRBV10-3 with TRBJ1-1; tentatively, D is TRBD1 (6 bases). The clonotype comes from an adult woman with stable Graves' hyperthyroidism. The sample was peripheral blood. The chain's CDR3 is CAIRMSRTDGFGAFF. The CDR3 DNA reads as TGTGCCATCAGGATGTCACGGACAGATGGGTTTGGAGCTTTCTTT.